The clone carrying this TCR beta chain was picked up one time. The antigen is undetermined. These data originate in a study of T cell responses to AZD1222 COVID-19 vaccine. General observations from the study: Spike-specific TCR depth and breadth grew after two AZD1222 doses.

Pooled samples include second doses given at about 4 or 12 weeks. Repertoires were generated with immunoSEQ multiplex PCR, while TCRdb's copy carries only in-frame clones and drops some. The sample carries tens of thousands of clones, roughly 90% recorded once. The sequences come from peripheral blood, collected 28 days after the second AZD1222 dose. The clonotype originates from an adult who received the AZD1222 COVID-19 vaccine.

The CDR3 nucleotides are TGTGCCAGTAGTATGGCGGTGGTCCGGGATACGCAGTATTTT. It encodes CASSMAVVRDTQYF. The chain couples TRBV19 to TRBJ2-3, with no clear D. Germline CDR1 LNHDA, CDR2 SQIVND (reference sequence). This CDR3 region has 14 residues. The V gene lost 3 bases and the J gene lost 6 bases, with 13 bases spanning the gap. The complete variable domain, with remaining parts taken from reference TRBV19 and TRBJ2-3, reads DGGITQSPKYLFRKEGQNVTLSCEQNLNHDAMYWYRQDPGQGLRLIYYSQIVNDFQKGDIAEGYSVSREKKESFPLTVTSAQKNPTAFYLCASSMAVVRDTQYFGPGTRLTVL.